This T cell receptor beta chain originates from a study of control samples from healthy donors and cancer patients. Trimming stripped 0 bases from V and 3 bases from J, with 9 bases between. Germline V gene data show CDR1 as LNHDA and CDR2 as SQIVND (reference sequence). This CDR3 is built from 15 residues. Generated by immunoSEQ multiplex PCR, the TCRdb table keeps only in-frame clones and is missing some. This table has around 75,000 clones, 85% to 95% appearing once. The rearrangement uses TRBV19 and TRBJ1-5; D uncertain. This TCR came from a woman between 55 and 75 years old in good health. The specimen sequenced was blood. In nucleotides, the CDR3 is TGTGCCAGTAGTATAGACGGAGACTACAATCAGCCCCAGCATTTT. Its translation: CASSIDGDYNQPQHF.